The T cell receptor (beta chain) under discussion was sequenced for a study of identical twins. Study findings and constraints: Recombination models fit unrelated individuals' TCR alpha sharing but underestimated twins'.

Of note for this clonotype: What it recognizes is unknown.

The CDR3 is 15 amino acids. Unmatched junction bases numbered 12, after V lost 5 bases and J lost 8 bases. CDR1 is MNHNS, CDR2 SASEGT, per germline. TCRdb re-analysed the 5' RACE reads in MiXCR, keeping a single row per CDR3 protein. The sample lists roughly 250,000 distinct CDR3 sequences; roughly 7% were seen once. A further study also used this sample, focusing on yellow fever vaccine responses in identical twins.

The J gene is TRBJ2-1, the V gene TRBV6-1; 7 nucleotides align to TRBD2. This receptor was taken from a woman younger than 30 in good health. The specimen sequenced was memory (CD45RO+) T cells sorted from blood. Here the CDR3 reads CASSNIGLGAYEQFF. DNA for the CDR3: TGTGCCAGCAGTAATATCGGACTAGGAGCGTATGAGCAGTTCTTC.